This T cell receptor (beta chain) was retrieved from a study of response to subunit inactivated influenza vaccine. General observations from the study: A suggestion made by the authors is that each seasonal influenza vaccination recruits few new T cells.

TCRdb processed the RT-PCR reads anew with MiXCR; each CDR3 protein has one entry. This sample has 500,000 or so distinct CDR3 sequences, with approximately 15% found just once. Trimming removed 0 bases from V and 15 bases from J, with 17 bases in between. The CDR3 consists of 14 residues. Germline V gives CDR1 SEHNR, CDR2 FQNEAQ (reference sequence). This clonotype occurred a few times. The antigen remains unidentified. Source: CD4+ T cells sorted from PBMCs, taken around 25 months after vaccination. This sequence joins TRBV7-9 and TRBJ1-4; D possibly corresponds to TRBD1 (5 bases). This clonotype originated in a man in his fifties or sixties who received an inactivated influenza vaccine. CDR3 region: CASSLAGTPHIVFF. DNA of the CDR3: TGTGCCAGCAGCTTAGCCGGGACCCCTCATATCGTGTTTTTT.